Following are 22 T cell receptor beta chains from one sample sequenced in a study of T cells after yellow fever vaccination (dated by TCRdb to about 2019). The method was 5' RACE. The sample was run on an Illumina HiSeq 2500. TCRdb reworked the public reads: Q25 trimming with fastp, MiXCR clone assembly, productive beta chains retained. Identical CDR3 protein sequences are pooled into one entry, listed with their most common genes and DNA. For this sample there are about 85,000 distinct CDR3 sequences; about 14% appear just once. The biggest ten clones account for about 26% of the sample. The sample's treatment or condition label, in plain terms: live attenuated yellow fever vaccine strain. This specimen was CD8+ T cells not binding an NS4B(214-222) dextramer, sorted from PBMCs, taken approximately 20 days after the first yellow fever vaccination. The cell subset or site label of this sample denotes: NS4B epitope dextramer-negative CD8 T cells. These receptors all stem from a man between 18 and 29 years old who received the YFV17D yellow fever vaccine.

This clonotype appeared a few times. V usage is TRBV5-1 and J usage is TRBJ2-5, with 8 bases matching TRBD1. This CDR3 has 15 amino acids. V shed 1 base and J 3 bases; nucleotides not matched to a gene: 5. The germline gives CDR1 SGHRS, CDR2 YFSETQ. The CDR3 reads CASSLRDRPKETQYF. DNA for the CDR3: TGCGCCAGCAGCTTGCGGGACAGGCCGAAAGAGACCCAGTACTTC.

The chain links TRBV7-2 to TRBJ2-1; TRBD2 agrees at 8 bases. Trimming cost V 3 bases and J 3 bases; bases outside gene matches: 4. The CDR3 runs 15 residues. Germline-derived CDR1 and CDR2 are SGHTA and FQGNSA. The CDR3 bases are TGTGCCAGCAGCTTGTTCGCGGGGGGCTACAATGAGCAGTTCTTC. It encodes CASSLFAGGYNEQFF.

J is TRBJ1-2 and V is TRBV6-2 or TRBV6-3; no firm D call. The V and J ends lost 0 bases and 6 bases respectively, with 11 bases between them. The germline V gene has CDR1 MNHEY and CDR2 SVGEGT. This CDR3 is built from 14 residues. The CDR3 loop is CASSYSEAFNGYTF. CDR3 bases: TGTGCCAGCAGTTACTCGGAGGCATTCAATGGCTACACCTTC.

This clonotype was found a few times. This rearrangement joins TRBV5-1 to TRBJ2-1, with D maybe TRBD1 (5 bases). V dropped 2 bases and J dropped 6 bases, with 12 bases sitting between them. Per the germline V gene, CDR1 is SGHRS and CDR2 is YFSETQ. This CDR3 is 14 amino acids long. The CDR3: CASSLWQGRNEQFF. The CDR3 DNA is TGCGCCAGCAGCTTATGGCAGGGCCGCAATGAGCAGTTCTTC.

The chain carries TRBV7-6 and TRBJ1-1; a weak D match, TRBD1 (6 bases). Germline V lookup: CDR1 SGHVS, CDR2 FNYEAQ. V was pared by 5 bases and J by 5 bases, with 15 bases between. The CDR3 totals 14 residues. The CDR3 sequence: CASSLGAFETEAFF. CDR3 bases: TGTGCCAGCAGCCTGGGGGCATTTGAAACTGAAGCTTTCTTT.

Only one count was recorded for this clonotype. In DNA form, the CDR3 reads TGTGCCAGCAGTCCCCTCACTAGCGGGGGCTTGTACCAAGAGACCCAGTACTTC. It codes for CASSPLTSGGLYQETQYF. The chain uses TRBV12-3 or TRBV12-4 and TRBJ2-5, with 11 bases that match TRBD2. This CDR3 is 18 amino acids long. The V segment lost 5 bases and the J segment 0 bases; nucleotides outside the gene matches: 11.

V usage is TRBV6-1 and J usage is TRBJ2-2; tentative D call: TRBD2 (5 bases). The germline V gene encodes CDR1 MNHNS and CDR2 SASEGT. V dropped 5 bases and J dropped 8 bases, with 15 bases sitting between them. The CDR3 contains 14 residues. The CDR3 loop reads CASSRLVEAGELFF. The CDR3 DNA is TGTGCCAGCAGTCGGCTAGTGGAGGCGGGGGAGCTGTTTTTT.

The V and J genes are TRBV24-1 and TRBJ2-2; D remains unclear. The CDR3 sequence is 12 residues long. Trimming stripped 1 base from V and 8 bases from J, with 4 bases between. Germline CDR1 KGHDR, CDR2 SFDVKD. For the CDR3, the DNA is TGTGCCACCAGTGATTTTCCAGGGGAGCTGTTTTTT. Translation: CATSDFPGELFF.

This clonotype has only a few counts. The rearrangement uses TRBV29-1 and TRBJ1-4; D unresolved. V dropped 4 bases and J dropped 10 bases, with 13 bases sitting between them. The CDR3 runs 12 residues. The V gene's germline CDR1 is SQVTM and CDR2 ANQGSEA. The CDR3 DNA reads TGCAGCGTTGCCGGTCAGGAGGGAAAACTGTTTTTT. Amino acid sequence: CSVAGQEGKLFF.

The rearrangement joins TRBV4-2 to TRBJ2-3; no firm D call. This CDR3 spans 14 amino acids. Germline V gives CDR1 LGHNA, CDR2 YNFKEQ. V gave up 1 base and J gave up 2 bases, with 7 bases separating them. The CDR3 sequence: CASSQGFNTDTQYF. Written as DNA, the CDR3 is TGTGCCAGCAGCCAAGGTTTCAACACAGATACGCAGTATTTT.

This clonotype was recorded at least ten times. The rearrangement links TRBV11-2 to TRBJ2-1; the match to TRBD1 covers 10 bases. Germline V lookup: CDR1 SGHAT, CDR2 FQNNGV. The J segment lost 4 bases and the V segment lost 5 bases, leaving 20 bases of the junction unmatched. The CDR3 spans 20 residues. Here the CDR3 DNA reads TGTGCCAGCAGCCTATTAGGGGGACAGGGGATGTTGGTTGGGTACAATGAGCAGTTCTTC. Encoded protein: CASSLLGGQGMLVGYNEQFF.

In nucleotides, the CDR3 is TGTGCCAGCAGTTACCCGGACAGGGGGTTTGAAAAACTGTTTTTT. Translated, it gives CASSYPDRGFEKLFF. The chain uses TRBV6-5 and TRBJ1-4, with 10 bases matching TRBD1. Germline trimming cut 2 bases from V and 7 bases from J; bases unmatched to any gene: 4. CDR1 is MNHEY and CDR2 is SVGAGI in the germline V gene. The CDR3 contains 15 residues.

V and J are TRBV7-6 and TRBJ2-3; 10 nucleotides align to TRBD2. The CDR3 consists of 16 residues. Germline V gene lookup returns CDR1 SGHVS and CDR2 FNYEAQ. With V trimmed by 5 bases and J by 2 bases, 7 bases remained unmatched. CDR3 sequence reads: CASSHGAGGLTDTQYF. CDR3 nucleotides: TGTGCCAGCAGCCACGGAGCGGGGGGGCTCACAGATACGCAGTATTTT.

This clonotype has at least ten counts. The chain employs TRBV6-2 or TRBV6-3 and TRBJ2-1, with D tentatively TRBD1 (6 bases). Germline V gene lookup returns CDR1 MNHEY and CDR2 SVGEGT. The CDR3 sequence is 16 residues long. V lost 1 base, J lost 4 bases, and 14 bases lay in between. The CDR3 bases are TGTGCCAGCAGTTACTGGTCTGGGACAAAGTACAATGAGCAGTTCTTC. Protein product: CASSYWSGTKYNEQFF.

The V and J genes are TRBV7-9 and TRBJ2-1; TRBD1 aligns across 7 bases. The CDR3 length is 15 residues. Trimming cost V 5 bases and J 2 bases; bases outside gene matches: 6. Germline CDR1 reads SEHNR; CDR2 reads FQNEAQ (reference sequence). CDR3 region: CASSAGDRPYNEQFF. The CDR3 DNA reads TGTGCCAGCAGCGCCGGGGACAGACCCTACAATGAGCAGTTCTTC.

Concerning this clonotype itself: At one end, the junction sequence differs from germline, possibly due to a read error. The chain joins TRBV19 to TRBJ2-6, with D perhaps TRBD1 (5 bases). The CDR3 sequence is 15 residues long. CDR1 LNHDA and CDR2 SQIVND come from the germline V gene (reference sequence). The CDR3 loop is CASSINAAGANVLIF. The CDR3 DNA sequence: TGTGCCAGTAGTATCAACGCGGCTGGGGCCAACGTCCTGATTTTC. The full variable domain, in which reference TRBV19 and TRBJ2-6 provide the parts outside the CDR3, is DGGITQSPKYLFRKEGQNVTLSCEQNLNHDAMYWYRQDPGQGLRLIYYSQIVNDFQKGDIAEGYSVSREKKESFPLTVTSAQKNPTAFYLCASSINAAGANVLIFGAGSRLTVL.

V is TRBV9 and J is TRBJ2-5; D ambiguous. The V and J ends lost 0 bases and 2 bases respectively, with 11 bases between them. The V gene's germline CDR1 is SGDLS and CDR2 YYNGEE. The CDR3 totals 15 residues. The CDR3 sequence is CASSVGALIQETQYF. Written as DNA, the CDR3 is TGTGCCAGCAGCGTAGGCGCACTTATACAAGAGACCCAGTACTTC.

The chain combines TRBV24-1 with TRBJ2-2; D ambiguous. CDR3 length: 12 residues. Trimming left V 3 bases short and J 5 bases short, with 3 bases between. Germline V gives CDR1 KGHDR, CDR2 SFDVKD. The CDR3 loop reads CATSDETGELFF. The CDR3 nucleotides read TGTGCCACCAGTGATGAGACCGGGGAGCTGTTTTTT.

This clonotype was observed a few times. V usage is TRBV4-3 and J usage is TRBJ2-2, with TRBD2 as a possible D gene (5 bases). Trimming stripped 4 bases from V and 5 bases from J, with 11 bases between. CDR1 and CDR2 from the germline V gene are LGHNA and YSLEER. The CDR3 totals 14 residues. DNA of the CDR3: TGCGCCAGCAGCCCCGGGGTGGGTACCGGGGAGCTGTTTTTT. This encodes CASSPGVGTGELFF.

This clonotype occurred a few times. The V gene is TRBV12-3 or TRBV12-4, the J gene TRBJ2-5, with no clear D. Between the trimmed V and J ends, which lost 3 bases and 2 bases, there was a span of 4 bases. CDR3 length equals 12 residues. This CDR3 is CASSLVQETQYF. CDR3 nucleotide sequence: TGTGCCAGCAGTTTGGTACAAGAGACCCAGTACTTC.

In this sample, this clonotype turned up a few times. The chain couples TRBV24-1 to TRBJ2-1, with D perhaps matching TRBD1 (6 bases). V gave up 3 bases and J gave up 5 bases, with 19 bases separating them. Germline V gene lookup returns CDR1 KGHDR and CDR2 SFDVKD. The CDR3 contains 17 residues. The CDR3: CATSDATDPWGHNEQFF. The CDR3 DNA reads TGTGCCACCAGTGATGCGACGGACCCCTGGGGGCACAATGAGCAGTTCTTC.

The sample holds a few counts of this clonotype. The CDR3 sequence: CASSLMGEAFF. CDR3 sequence (DNA): TGCGCCAGCAGCTTGATGGGTGAAGCTTTCTTT. The chain couples TRBV5-1 to TRBJ1-1; no clear D. V was trimmed by 1 base and J by 7 bases, leaving 5 bases between them. Germline CDR1 reads SGHRS; CDR2 reads YFSETQ. The CDR3 has 11 amino acids.